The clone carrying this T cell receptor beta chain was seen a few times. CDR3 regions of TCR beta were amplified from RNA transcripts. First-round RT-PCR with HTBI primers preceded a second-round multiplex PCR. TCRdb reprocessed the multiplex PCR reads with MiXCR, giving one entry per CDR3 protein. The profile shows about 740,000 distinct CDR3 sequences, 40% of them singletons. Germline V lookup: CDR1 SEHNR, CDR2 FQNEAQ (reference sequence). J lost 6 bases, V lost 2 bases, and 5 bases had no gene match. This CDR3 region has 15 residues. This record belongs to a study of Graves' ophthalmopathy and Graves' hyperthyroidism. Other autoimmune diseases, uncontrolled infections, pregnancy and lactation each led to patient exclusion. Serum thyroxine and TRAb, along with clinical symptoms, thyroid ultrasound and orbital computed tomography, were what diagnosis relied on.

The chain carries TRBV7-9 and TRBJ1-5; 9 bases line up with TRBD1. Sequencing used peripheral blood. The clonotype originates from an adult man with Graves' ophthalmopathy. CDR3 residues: CASSLTGGAGQPQHF. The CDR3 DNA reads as TGTGCCAGCAGCTTAACAGGGGGCGCGGGTCAGCCCCAGCATTTT. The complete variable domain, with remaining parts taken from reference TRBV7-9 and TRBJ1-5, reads DTGVSQNPRHKITKRGQNVTFRCDPISEHNRLYWYRQTLGQGPEFLTYFQNEAQLEKSRLLSDRFSAERPKGSFSTLEIQRTEQGDSAMYLCASSLTGGAGQPQHFGDGTRLSIL.